A single sample gave rise to the 3 T cell receptor beta chains below, sequenced in a study of radiotherapy plus CTLA-4 blockade in lung cancer. Sequenced by immunoSEQ multiplex PCR; TCRdb stores in-frame clones only, minus some. This sample carries tens of thousands of clones, approximately 79% of them seen once, and the ten largest clones take 2.5% to 4%. Sequencing used peripheral blood, obtained from a patient treated with radiotherapy plus ipilimumab. The source is a human donor with non-small cell lung cancer who had a partial response to radiotherapy plus ipilimumab.

This chain joins TRBV15 and TRBJ2-5, with no clear D. V was cut by 1 base and J by 5 bases, with 2 bases left in between. Per germline, CDR1 LNHNV and CDR2 YYDKDF (reference sequence). The CDR3 totals 11 residues. In DNA, the CDR3 is TGTGCCACCAGCAGAGCGGAGACCCAGTACTTC. This gives the protein CATSRAETQYF. The variable domain in full, with the rest retrieved from reference TRBV15 and TRBJ2-5, is DAMVIQNPRYQVTQFGKPVTLSCSQTLNHNVMYWYQQKSSQAPKLLFHYYDKDFNNEADTPDNFQSRRPNTSFCFLDIRSPGLGDTAMYLCATSRAETQYFGPGTRLLVL.

V is TRBV9 and J is TRBJ2-7, with 7 bases that match TRBD1. This CDR3 spans 14 amino acids. J gave up 6 bases and V 0 bases, and 6 bases lay outside the gene matches. Germline V gene sequence: CDR1 SGDLS, CDR2 YYNGEE. The CDR3 DNA sequence: TGTGCCAGCAGCGTAGTACCCGACAGGGCCGAGCAGTACTTC. This gives the protein CASSVVPDRAEQYF.

The chain carries TRBV5-1 and TRBJ2-7; 16 bases map to TRBD2. This CDR3 is built from 17 residues. Per germline, CDR1 SGHRS and CDR2 YFSETQ. Trimming at V came to 4 bases and at J to 0 bases, leaving 4 bases not matched to a gene. CDR3 protein: CASSPGLAGGISYEQYF. For the CDR3, the DNA is TGCGCCAGCAGCCCGGGACTAGCGGGGGGGATCTCCTACGAGCAGTACTTC.